In its sample, the clone carrying this T cell receptor (beta chain) was seen a few times. Its antigen remains unidentified. The source of the sample is a study of cytomegalovirus exposure and HLA in healthy donors. The study's findings and limits: A later analysis showed that HLA-associated TCR beta chains had undergone more clonal expansion than equally common others.

Germline V gives CDR1 SGHNT, CDR2 YYREEE (reference sequence). Between the trimmed V and J ends, which lost 4 bases and 12 bases, there was a span of 17 bases. The CDR3 is 14 residues long. PCR used 60 Vbeta primers and 13 Jbeta primers. Profiled with immunoSEQ multiplex PCR; TCRdb holds only in-frame clones, not every one. The data show around 63,000 clones, with 80% to 90% seen just once and 2.5% to 3% held by the top ten. Sequencing was carried out using PBMCs. The TCR originated in a woman aged 25 to 39 in good health and CMV-seronegative. The chain has TRBV5-4 and TRBJ1-6, with D perhaps matching TRBD1 (6 bases). This CDR3 reads CASSPDRNRGPLHF. As DNA, the CDR3 is TGTGCCAGCAGCCCAGACAGGAACCGAGGACCCCTCCACTTT.